The rows below give T cell receptor beta chains drawn from one sample of a study of cytomegalovirus exposure and HLA in healthy donors. Sequencing used immunoSEQ multiplex PCR; TCRdb keeps in-frame clones, though not all of them. The sample lists under 65,000 clones, roughly 90% occurring once. The sample comprised PBMCs. These receptors were obtained from a woman aged 18-35 years in good health and CMV-seropositive. Both conserved end residues are part of each CDR3. Clone size is stated in some rows and not others, as once, few, many or a class when expanded.

J	V	size	CDR3
TRBJ2-7	TRBV5-8	.	CASSLGASGGYEQYF
TRBJ1-5	TRBV28	.	CASREGAGQPQHF
TRBJ2-7	TRBV7-9	.	CASSVREGEYEQYF
TRBJ1-3	TRBV6-1	.	CASSHRGNSGNTIYF
TRBJ1-1	TRBV29-1	.	CSVDRDRVGTEAFF
TRBJ1-1	TRBV19	.	CASSIITGTGGTEAFF
TRBJ2-3	TRBV7-9	few	CASKRTSGFSDTQYF
TRBJ2-7	TRBV19	.	CASSPRQTFLYEQYF
TRBJ2-7	TRBV4-2	.	CASSQGLAGESYEQYF
TRBJ1-2	TRBV18	.	CASSPGPNNYGYTF
TRBJ1-6	TRBV19	.	CASSIGQNNSPLHF
TRBJ1-2	TRBV27	.	CASSRIGTENYGYTF
TRBJ1-4	TRBV6-1	.	CASSVDRPTPGKLFF
TRBJ2-5	TRBV20-1	few	CSARVRETQYF
TRBJ2-7	TRBV4-3	few	CASSLRQGSSYEQYF
TRBJ2-6	TRBV27	.	CASSLKGRGIGANVLTF
TRBJ1-5	TRBV4-1	.	CASSQAGTPNQPQHF
TRBJ1-5	TRBV30	.	CAWSVTTGGPPGRQPQHF
TRBJ2-1	TRBV5-1	.	CASSIPAGGGEQFF
TRBJ2-2	TRBV7-2	.	CASKSGGYGELFF
TRBJ1-6	TRBV27	.	CASSLNRGNSPLHF
TRBJ2-5	TRBV6-6	once	CASSYSGGLSETQYF
TRBJ2-3	TRBV5-6	.	CASTTLRGYTDTQYF
TRBJ2-3	TRBV28	.	CATNGGLNTQYF
TRBJ2-5	TRBV7-3	.	CASSSREGVETQYF
TRBJ1-6	TRBV5-8	.	CASSLDRINNSPLHF
TRBJ2-1	TRBV9	.	CASSPGGPSYNEQFF
TRBJ1-5	TRBV4-1	.	CASSQGHRALNQPQHF
TRBJ2-1	TRBV7-9	.	CASSLRDRGTSEQFF
TRBJ1-1	TRBV6-5	few	CASSYRNTEAFF
TRBJ2-7	TRBV6-6	.	CASLGQKPYEQYF
TRBJ2-7	TRBV6-5	.	CASSRDFSSYEQYF
TRBJ2-7	TRBV27	.	CASSSIGVPNEQYF
TRBJ2-3	TRBV9	.	CASSVSGGASTDTQYF
TRBJ2-5	TRBV10-2	.	CASSEKVAGGHGETQYF
TRBJ1-6	TRBV7-9	.	CASSLESSPLHF
TRBJ2-5	TRBV28	.	CASSWGAPRETQYF
TRBJ1-1	TRBV5-1	.	CASSLVQGPTNTEAFF
TRBJ1-5	TRBV19	.	CASSADRERPQHF
TRBJ1-3	TRBV5-1	.	CASSLESGNTIYF
TRBJ1-5	TRBV28	.	CASSFSGRSNQPQHF
TRBJ1-2	TRBV29-1	.	CSVATGTGGNGYTF
TRBJ1-3	TRBV18	.	CASSPATGRGNTIYF
TRBJ2-2	TRBV19	few	CASSSAGGSIWELFF
TRBJ2-7	TRBV7-3	.	CASSLGPTSGYEQYF
TRBJ1-2	TRBV6-5	few	CASSITDTYGYTF
TRBJ1-1	TRBV7-9	few	CASSLAREGGEAFF
TRBJ1-5	TRBV4-1	.	CASSLGQGASPNQPQHF
TRBJ2-7	TRBV6-5	.	CASSLGYRGGYEQYF
TRBJ2-5	TRBV7-3	.	CASSPGRGSETQYF
TRBJ2-5	TRBV2	once	CASSERLAGGSETQYF
TRBJ1-4	TRBV5-6	once	CASSLSPEIVSAANEKLFF
TRBJ2-1	TRBV5-1	.	CASSFSQGSYYNEQFF
TRBJ1-1	TRBV4-3	.	CASSLGREAEAFF